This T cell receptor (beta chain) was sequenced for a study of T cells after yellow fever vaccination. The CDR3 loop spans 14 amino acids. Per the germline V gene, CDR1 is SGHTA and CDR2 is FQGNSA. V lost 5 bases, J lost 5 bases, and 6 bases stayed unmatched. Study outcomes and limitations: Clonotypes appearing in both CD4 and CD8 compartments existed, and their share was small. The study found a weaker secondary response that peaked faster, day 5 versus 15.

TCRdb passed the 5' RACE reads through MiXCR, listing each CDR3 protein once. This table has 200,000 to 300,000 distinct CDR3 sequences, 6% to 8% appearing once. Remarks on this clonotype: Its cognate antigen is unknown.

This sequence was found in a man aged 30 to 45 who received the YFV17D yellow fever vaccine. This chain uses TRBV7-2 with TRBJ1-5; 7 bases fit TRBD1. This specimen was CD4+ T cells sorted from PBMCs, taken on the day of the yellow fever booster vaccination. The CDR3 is CASSLRQGDQPQHF. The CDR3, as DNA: TGTGCCAGCAGCCTCAGACAGGGTGATCAGCCCCAGCATTTT.